What follows is one T cell receptor (beta chain) and its context. Its target is not known. These data are taken from a study of OX40 agonist ivuxolimab in advanced cancers. Across the study: Dose-escalation patients were diagnosed with hepatocellular carcinoma, melanoma, renal cell cancer or head and neck cancer.

Data came from immunoSEQ multiplex PCR; TCRdb stores just in-frame clones and leaves some out. The table records around 69,000 clones, 84% of them present only once. Study-level results: Among the lowest peripheral clonal expansion occurred in 0.1-3.0 mg/kg partial responders. Doses of 0.1 to 3.0 mg/kg were accompanied by clonal expansion of CD4+ and CD8+ blood T cells by week 6. Antigen specificity was not determined for the expanded peripheral T cells.

Trimming removed 3 bases from V and 9 bases from J, with 15 bases in between. The CDR3 totals 14 residues. Germline-derived CDR1 and CDR2 are GTSNPN and SVGIG (reference sequence). Specimen: CD4+ or CD8+ T cells sorted from blood, collected in a trial of the OX40 agonist ivuxolimab. This clonotype originated in an adult with an advanced solid tumor such as melanoma, head and neck, liver or kidney cancer. V usage is TRBV30 and J usage is TRBJ1-6; weak D call: TRBD1 (6 bases). The CDR3 DNA reads as TGTGCCTGGAGGGAAGGGGGTTTCTTTTCACCCCTCCACTTT. Translated, it gives CAWREGGFFSPLHF.